Following are 12 T cell receptor beta chains from one sample sequenced in a study of T cells in Graves' hyperthyroidism and ophthalmopathy. TCR beta CDR3 region amplification was performed from RNA transcripts. TCR CDR3 underwent first-round RT-PCR with the HTBI primer set. Via MiXCR, TCRdb re-called the multiplex PCR reads, giving one row per CDR3 protein. This table has around 530,000 distinct CDR3 sequences, roughly 18% appearing once. Input material: blood. Source of these receptors: a woman aged 18 to 35 with Graves' ophthalmopathy.

Ten or more counts support this clonotype. V usage is TRBV5-1 and J usage is TRBJ2-3, with 9 bases lining up with TRBD2. Germline assignment: CDR1 SGHRS and CDR2 YFSETQ. The CDR3 consists of 14 residues. Trimming cost V 3 bases and J 6 bases; bases outside gene matches: 5. The DNA of the CDR3 is TGCGCCAGCAGCTCCCGACTAGCGGCGGATACGCAGTATTTT. This codes for CASSSRLAADTQYF. Looking up the rest from reference TRBV5-1 and TRBJ2-3 gives the full variable domain: KAGVTQTPRYLIKTRGQQVTLSCSPISGHRSVSWYQQTPGQGLQFLFEYFSETQRNKGNFPGRFSGRQFSNSRSEMNVSTLELGDSALYLCASSSRLAADTQYFGPGTRLTVL.

This clonotype has at least ten counts. This chain joins TRBV6-2 or TRBV6-3 and TRBJ2-3; perhaps TRBD2 as D (5 bases). The V and J ends lost 2 bases and 4 bases respectively, with 25 bases between them. This CDR3 has 19 amino acids. Germline CDR1 reads MNHEY; CDR2 reads SVGEGT. The CDR3 region is CASSYSWVTGPGISDTQYF. The CDR3 DNA reads TGTGCCAGCAGTTACAGTTGGGTTACCGGCCCGGGGATCTCAGATACGCAGTATTTT.

This chain joins TRBV18 and TRBJ2-7, with 7 positions matching TRBD1. Unmatched junction bases numbered 7, after V lost 1 base and J lost 4 bases. The germline CDR1 and CDR2 sequences are KGHSH and LQKENI. The CDR3 contains 15 residues. In nucleotides, the CDR3 is TGTGCCAGCTCACCACAGGGGGCATATCGATACGAGCAGTACTTC. Residues: CASSPQGAYRYEQYF.

At least ten counts were recorded for this clonotype. V and J are TRBV28 and TRBJ2-7; no firm D call. The V gene's germline CDR1 is MDHEN and CDR2 SYDVKM. V lost 5 bases and J 3 bases, leaving 11 bases between the germline ends. The CDR3 has 13 residues. This CDR3 is CASSPPLIYEQYF. DNA for the CDR3: TGTGCCAGCAGTCCCCCCCTTATCTACGAGCAGTACTTC.

This clonotype was observed many times. The rearrangement joins TRBV7-9 to TRBJ2-1; 13 nucleotides line up with TRBD2. Trimming cost V 5 bases and J 5 bases; bases outside gene matches: 12. The CDR3 runs 18 residues. From germline, CDR1 is SEHNR and CDR2 FQNEAQ (reference sequence). CDR3 sequence reads: CASSRTSGGVGPNNEQFF. The CDR3 nucleotides read TGTGCCAGCAGCCGAACTAGCGGGGGGGTTGGCCCTAACAATGAGCAGTTCTTC.

V is TRBV5-8 and J is TRBJ2-7, with D perhaps TRBD1 (6 bases). Germline V CDR1 and CDR2: SGHTS, YDEGEE. The V end lost 2 bases, the J end lost 3 bases, and 12 bases lay between the germline ends. The CDR3 length is 14 residues. The CDR3 DNA reads TGTGCCAGCAGCTTCCGGGACACCGGCTACGAGCAGTACTTC. As protein: CASSFRDTGYEQYF.

This clonotype was recorded many times. The genes are TRBV20-1 and TRBJ2-1; 9 positions match TRBD2. With V trimmed by 5 bases and J by 4 bases, 15 bases remained unmatched. CDR3 length: 17 amino acids. Germline CDR1 is DFQATT and CDR2 is SNEGSKA (reference sequence). CDR3 protein: CSAPVGLAGRGYNEQFF. The CDR3 bases are TGCAGTGCTCCCGTGGGGCTAGCGGGACGAGGTTACAATGAGCAGTTCTTC.

This clonotype turned up a few times. The chain combines TRBV4-1 with TRBJ1-1; D might be TRBD1 (6 bases). Germline V gene lookup returns CDR1 MGHRA and CDR2 YSYEKL. Trimming stripped 4 bases from V and 6 bases from J, with 18 bases between. This CDR3 spans 15 amino acids. CDR3 nucleotide sequence: TGCGCCAGCAGCCCAGATCAGAGGGGGACGGCTGAAGCTTTCTTT. Amino acids: CASSPDQRGTAEAFF.

This clonotype was counted once. This could be a read error, since a much larger clone is one nucleotide away. Lacking the conserved final phenylalanine or tryptophan, this CDR3 likely reflects a read error. The V call is TRBV2, the J call TRBJ2-1; 8 positions match TRBD2. Germline V gene sequence: CDR1 SNHLY, CDR2 FYNNEI. The J segment lost 6 bases and the V segment lost 7 bases, leaving 14 bases of the junction unmatched. The CDR3 length is 16 residues. This chain's CDR3 is CASMKRTGGSFNEQFS. CDR3 nucleotide sequence: TGTGCCAGCATGAAACGAACGGGGGGGTCTTTCAATGAGCAGTTCTCC.

The V and J genes are TRBV29-1 and TRBJ2-5; the D gene could be TRBD1 or TRBD2 (5 bases each). The CDR3 is made up of 13 amino acids. V was cut by 6 bases and J by 1 base, with 12 bases left in between. Germline CDR1 reads SQVTM; CDR2 reads ANQGSEA. The chain's CDR3 is CSVEDTFQETQYF. The CDR3 coding sequence is TGCAGCGTGGAGGACACGTTCCAAGAGACCCAGTACTTC.

Of note for this clonotype: A much larger clone lies one base from this, so it may be a read error. The chain combines TRBV6-2 or TRBV6-3 with TRBJ2-5; no clear D gene. Germline V gene data show CDR1 as MNHEY and CDR2 as SVGEGT. The CDR3 is made up of 11 amino acids. Trimming pared 1 base from V and 5 bases from J, leaving 2 bases between. The CDR3 is CASSYWETQYF. In DNA, the CDR3 is TGTGCCAGCAGTTACTGGGAGACCCAGTACTTC.

As for this clonotype: This may be a read error, as it is one base from a much larger clone. This chain joins TRBV20-1 and TRBJ2-3, with 10 bases fitting TRBD2. This CDR3 is 18 amino acids long. Germline lookup yields CDR1 DFQATT and CDR2 SNEGSKA (reference sequence). V shed 4 bases, J shed 8 bases, and the junction held 21 bases outside the gene matches. This CDR3 is CSATPSGRRASSRGTQYF. The CDR3 nucleotides are TGCAGTGCTACCCCTAGCGGGAGACGAGCCTCCTCACGGGGTACGCAGTATTTT.